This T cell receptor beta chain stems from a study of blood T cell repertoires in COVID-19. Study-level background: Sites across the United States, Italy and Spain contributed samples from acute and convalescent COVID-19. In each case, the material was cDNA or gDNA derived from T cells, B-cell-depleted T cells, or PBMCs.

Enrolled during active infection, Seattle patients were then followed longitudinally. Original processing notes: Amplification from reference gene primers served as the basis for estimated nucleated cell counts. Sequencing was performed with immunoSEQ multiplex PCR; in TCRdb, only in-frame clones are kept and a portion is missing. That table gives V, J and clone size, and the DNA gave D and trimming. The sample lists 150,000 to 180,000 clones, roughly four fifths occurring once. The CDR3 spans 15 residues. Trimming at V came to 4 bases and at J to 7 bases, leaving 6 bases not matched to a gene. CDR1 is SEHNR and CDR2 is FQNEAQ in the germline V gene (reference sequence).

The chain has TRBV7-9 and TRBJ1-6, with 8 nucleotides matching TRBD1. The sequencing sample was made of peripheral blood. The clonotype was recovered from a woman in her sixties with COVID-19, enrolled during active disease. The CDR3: CASSYQGAANSPLHF. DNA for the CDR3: TGTGCCAGCAGCTACCAGGGGGCAGCGAATTCACCCCTCCACTTT.